This T cell receptor beta chain was sequenced for a study of blood T cell repertoires in COVID-19. Study summary: The United States, Italy and Spain were the sources of the acute and convalescent COVID-19 samples. T cells, B-cell-depleted T cells, or PBMCs provided the cDNA or gDNA that served as material.

Study processing details: Cell counts per sample came from amplifying reference gene primers. Profiling relied on immunoSEQ multiplex PCR, and the TCRdb table lists in-frame clones only, not all of them. From that table come the V and J calls and clone size; the DNA was used to work out D and trimming. The sample has more than 200,000 clones; approximately 86% are singletons. This CDR3 has 14 residues. V lost 1 base to trimming and J lost 2 bases, with 8 bases between them. Germline CDR1 is LNHNV and CDR2 is YYDKDF (reference sequence). Sequenced sample: peripheral blood. The chain carries TRBV15 and TRBJ1-2; unclear D gene. The receptor's source is a man younger than 40 with active or convalescent COVID-19. In DNA form, the CDR3 reads TGTGCCACCAGCAGAGGAGGTCTAAACTATGGCTACACCTTC. This translates into CATSRGGLNYGYTF.